Listed below are T cell receptor beta chains from one sample, sequenced in a study of blood T cell repertoires in COVID-19. Sequenced by immunoSEQ multiplex PCR; TCRdb stores in-frame clones only, minus some. The sample shows hundreds of thousands of clones, roughly 87% of them seen only once. Sequenced material: peripheral blood. These TCRs come from a man aged 18 to 29 with COVID-19, enrolled during active disease. Each CDR3 is given with its conserved first and last residue. A D gene is named only where the DNA matches it firmly. Clone size is given for some rows only: seen once, a few or many times, or a class if the clone is expanded.

D	size	V	J	CDR3	DNA
TRBD1	NA	TRBV4-2	TRBJ1-2	CASSQEALMGQYYGYTF	TGTGCCAGCAGCCAAGAGGCATTAATGGGACAGTACTATGGCTACACCTTC
TRBD2	few	TRBV7-2	TRBJ2-5	CASSLGASGGGQETQYF	TGTGCCAGCAGCTTAGGAGCTAGCGGGGGGGGCCAAGAGACCCAGTACTTC
TRBD1	many	TRBV12-3/TRBV12-4	TRBJ1-2	CASSITGVGYTF	TGTGCCAGCAGCATCACAGGGGTAGGCTACACCTTC
TRBD1	NA	TRBV4-1	TRBJ2-7	CASSQSPGTVEEQYF	TGCGCCAGCAGCCAATCCCCCGGGACAGTAGAGGAGCAGTACTTC
NA	NA	TRBV11-2	TRBJ2-1	CASSLTFETPSYNEQFF	TGTGCCAGCAGCTTAACCTTTGAGACTCCCTCCTACAATGAGCAGTTCTTC
NA	NA	TRBV19	TRBJ1-2	CASKLGPGLVGYTF	TGTGCCAGTAAGTTGGGCCCGGGACTCGTAGGCTACACCTTC
TRBD1	once	TRBV6-5	TRBJ1-4	CASMNWGQGARKLFF	TGTGCCAGCATGAACTGGGGGCAGGGGGCGAGAAAACTGTTTTTT
TRBD1	NA	TRBV7-2	TRBJ2-5	CASSLDRGGETQYF	TGTGCCAGCAGCCTTGACAGGGGGGGAGAGACCCAGTACTTC
NA	NA	TRBV5-1	TRBJ1-1	CASSLGAMGTEAFF	TGCGCCAGCAGCTTGGGGGCGATGGGCACTGAAGCTTTCTTT
TRBD1	NA	TRBV14	TRBJ2-7	CASSQPTGGNSYEQYF	TGTGCCAGCAGCCAGCCAACAGGGGGTAACTCCTACGAGCAGTACTTC
NA	NA	TRBV10-2	TRBJ2-3	CASSVLEDPDTQYF	TGCGCCAGCAGTGTACTTGAGGATCCAGATACGCAGTATTTT
NA	NA	TRBV3-1/TRBV3-2	TRBJ1-1	CASSRTVAEFGVNTEAFF	TGTGCCAGCAGCCGCACCGTAGCGGAGTTCGGTGTGAACACTGAAGCTTTCTTT
TRBD1	NA	TRBV25-1	TRBJ1-6	CASRGTETPLHF	TGTGCCAGCAGGGGGACAGAAACACCCCTCCACTTT
NA	NA	TRBV19	TRBJ1-1	CASSIGSRGYTEAFF	TGTGCCAGTAGTATAGGGTCCCGGGGTTACACTGAAGCTTTCTTT
TRBD1	NA	TRBV5-6	TRBJ1-4	CASSHRTGFRATNEKLFF	TGTGCCAGCAGCCACCGGACAGGGTTCAGGGCAACTAATGAAAAACTGTTTTTT
NA	NA	TRBV3-1/TRBV3-2	TRBJ1-2	CASSQRYYYGYTF	TGTGCCAGCAGCCAACGGTATTACTATGGCTACACCTTC
NA	NA	TRBV11-2	TRBJ2-7	CASSQGNSYEQYF	TGTGCCAGCTCCCAGGGAAACTCCTACGAGCAGTACTTC